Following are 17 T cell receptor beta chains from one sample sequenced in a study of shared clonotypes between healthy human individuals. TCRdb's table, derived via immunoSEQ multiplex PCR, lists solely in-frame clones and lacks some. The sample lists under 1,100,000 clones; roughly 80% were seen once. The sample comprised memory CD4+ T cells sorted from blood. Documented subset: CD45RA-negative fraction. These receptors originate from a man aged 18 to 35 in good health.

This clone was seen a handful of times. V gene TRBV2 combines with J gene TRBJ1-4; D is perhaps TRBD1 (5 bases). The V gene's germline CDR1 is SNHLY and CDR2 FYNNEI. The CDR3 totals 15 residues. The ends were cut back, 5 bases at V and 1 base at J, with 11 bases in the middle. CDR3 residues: CASSPAGLTNEKLFF. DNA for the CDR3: TGTGCCAGCAGTCCTGCAGGGCTAACTAATGAAAAACTGTTTTTT.

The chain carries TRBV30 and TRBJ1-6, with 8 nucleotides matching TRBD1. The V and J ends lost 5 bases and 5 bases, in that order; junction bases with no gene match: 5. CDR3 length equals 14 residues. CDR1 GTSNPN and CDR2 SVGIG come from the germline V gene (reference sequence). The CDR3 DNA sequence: TGTGCCTGGCAGGGGGCTTATCATAATTCACCCCTCCACTTT. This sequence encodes CAWQGAYHNSPLHF. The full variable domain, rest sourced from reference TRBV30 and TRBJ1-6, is SQTIHQWPATLVQPVGSPLSLECTVEGTSNPNLYWYRQAAGRGLQLLFYSVGIGQISSEVPQNLSASRPQDRQFILSSKKLLLSDSGFYLCAWQGAYHNSPLHFGNGTRLTVT.

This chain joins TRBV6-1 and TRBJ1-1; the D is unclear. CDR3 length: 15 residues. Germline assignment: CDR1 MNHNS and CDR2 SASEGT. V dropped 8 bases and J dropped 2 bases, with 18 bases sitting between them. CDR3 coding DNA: TGTGCCAGCCGTAACCCCCCAGGATTTAACACTGAAGCTTTCTTT. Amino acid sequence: CASRNPPGFNTEAFF.

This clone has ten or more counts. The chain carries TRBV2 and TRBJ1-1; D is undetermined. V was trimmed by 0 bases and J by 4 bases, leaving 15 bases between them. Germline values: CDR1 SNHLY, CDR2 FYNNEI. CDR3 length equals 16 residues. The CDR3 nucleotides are TGTGCCAGCAGTGAAGCGTTTAATTCGGGGATCACTGAAGCTTTCTTT. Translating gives CASSEAFNSGITEAFF.

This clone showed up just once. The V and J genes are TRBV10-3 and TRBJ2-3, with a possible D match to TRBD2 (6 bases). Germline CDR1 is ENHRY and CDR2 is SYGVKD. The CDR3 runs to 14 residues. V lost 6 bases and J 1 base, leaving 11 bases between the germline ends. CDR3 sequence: CAIREGMGTDTQYF. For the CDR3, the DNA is TGTGCCATCAGGGAGGGTATGGGCACAGATACGCAGTATTTT.

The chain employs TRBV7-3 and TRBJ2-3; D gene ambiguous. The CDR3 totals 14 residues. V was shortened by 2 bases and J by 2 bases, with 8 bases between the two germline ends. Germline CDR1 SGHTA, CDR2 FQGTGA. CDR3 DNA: TGTGCCAGCAGCTTAGGCCATACCACAGATACGCAGTATTTT. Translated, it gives CASSLGHTTDTQYF.

CDR3 DNA sequence: TGTGCCAGCAGCTACGGGACAGGGGGTATGACCTACAATGAGCAGTTCTTC. Translation: CASSYGTGGMTYNEQFF. The V and J genes are TRBV7-6 and TRBJ2-1; 11 nucleotides align to TRBD1. The CDR3 totals 17 residues. Germline V lookup: CDR1 SGHVS, CDR2 FNYEAQ. The ends lost 4 bases at V and 2 bases at J; junction bases unmatched: 7.

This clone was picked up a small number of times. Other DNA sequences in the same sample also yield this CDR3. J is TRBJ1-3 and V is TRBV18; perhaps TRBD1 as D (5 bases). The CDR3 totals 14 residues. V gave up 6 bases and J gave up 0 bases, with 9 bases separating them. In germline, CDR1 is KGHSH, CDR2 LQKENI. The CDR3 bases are TGTGCCAGCTCTCGAGACAGCTCTGGAAACACCATATATTTT. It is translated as CASSRDSSGNTIYF.

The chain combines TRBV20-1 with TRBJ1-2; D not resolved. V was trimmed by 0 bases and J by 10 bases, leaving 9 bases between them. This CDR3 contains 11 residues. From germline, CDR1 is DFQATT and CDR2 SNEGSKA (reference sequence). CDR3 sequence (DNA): TGCAGTGCTAGAGATCTGTCAGACTACACCTTC. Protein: CSARDLSDYTF.

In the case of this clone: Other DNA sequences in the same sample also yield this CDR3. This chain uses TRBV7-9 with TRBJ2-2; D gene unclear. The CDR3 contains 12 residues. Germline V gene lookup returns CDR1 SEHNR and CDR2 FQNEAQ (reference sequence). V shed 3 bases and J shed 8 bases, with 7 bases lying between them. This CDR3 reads CASSLGPGELFF. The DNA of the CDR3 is TGTGCCAGCAGCTTGGGTCCGGGGGAGCTGTTTTTT.

CDR3 loop: CASSELGRDYEQYF. CDR3 in DNA: TGCGCCAGCAGTGAGTTGGGCAGGGACTACGAGCAGTACTTC. The rearrangement joins TRBV10-1 to TRBJ2-7; D possibly corresponds to TRBD1 (5 bases). Trimming stripped 1 base from V and 3 bases from J, with 10 bases between. Germline V gene sequence: CDR1 WNHNN, CDR2 SYGVQD (reference sequence). The CDR3 covers 14 residues.

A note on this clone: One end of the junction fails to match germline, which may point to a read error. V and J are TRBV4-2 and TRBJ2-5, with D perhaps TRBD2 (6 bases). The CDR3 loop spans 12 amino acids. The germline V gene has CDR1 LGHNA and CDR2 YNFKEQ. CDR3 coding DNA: TGTGCCAGCAGCCAAGATCTGGTGGGACTGGACTTC. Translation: CASSQDLVGLDF.

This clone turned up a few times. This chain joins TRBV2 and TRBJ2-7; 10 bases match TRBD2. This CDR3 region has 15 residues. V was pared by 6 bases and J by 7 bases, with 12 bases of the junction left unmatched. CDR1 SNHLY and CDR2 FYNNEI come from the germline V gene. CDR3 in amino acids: CASSRTSGGATEQYF. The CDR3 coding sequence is TGTGCCAGCAGCCGGACTAGCGGAGGGGCTACTGAGCAGTACTTC. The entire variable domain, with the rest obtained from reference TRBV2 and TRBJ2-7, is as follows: EPEVTQTPSHQVTQMGQEVILRCVPISNHLYFYWYRQILGQKVEFLVSFYNNEISEKSEIFDDQFSVERPDGSNFTLKIRSTKLEDSAMYFCASSRTSGGATEQYFGPGTRLTVT.

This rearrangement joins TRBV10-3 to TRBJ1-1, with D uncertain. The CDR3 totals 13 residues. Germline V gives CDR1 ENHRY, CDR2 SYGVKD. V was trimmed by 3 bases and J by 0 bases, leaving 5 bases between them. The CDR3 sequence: CAISDFVNTEAFF. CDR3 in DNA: TGTGCCATCAGTGACTTCGTGAACACTGAAGCTTTCTTT.

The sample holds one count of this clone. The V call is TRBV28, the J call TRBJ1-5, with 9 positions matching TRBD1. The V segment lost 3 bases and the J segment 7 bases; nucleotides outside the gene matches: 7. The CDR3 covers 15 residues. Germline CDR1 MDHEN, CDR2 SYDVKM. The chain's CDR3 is CASSFGDRESQPQHF. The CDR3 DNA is TGTGCCAGCAGTTTCGGGGACAGGGAGAGCCAGCCCCAGCATTTT.

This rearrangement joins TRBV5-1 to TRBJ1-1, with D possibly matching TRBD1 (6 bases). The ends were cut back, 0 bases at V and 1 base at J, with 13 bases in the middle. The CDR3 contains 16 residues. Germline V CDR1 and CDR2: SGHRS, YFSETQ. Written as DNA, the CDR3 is TGCGCCAGCAGCTTGGCCTGGGGGCGCCAGAACACTGAAGCTTTCTTT. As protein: CASSLAWGRQNTEAFF.

CDR3 sequence (DNA): TGTGCCAGCACCCGGGACAGGGTCAATGAGCAGTTCTTC. Its translation is CASTRDRVNEQFF. The genes are TRBV7-2 and TRBJ2-1; 9 bases agree with TRBD1. V trimming: 7 bases; J trimming: 6 bases; junction bases outside the gene matches: 4. CDR1 and CDR2 from the germline V gene are SGHTA and FQGNSA. This CDR3 region has 13 residues.